What follows describes a single T cell receptor beta chain. This sample is drawn from a study of cytomegalovirus exposure and HLA in healthy donors. The primer mix had 60 Vbeta and 13 Jbeta primers. TCRdb keeps only in-frame clones here, not all; method: immunoSEQ multiplex PCR. The sample shows under 200,000 clones, about 71% of them seen only once. The germline V and J ends were trimmed by 8 bases and 0 bases, with 7 bases remaining between them. This CDR3 has 13 residues. Germline CDR1 SNHLY, CDR2 FYNNEI. The sample was PBMCs. The chain employs TRBV2 and TRBJ2-2, with D possibly TRBD1 on 5 matching bases. This receptor was obtained from a man in his fifties in good health and CMV-seronegative. The CDR3 is CASSTANTGELFF. CDR3 DNA sequence: TGTGCCAGCTCGACAGCGAACACCGGGGAGCTGTTTTTT. The whole variable domain, filled in from reference TRBV2 and TRBJ2-2, reads EPEVTQTPSHQVTQMGQEVILRCVPISNHLYFYWYRQILGQKVEFLVSFYNNEISEKSEIFDDQFSVERPDGSNFTLKIRSTKLEDSAMYFCASSTANTGELFFGEGSRLTVL.